The table lists the clone carrying this TCR beta chain with a few counts. A read error is likely, as this CDR3 ends without the conserved phenylalanine or tryptophan. Because the CDR3's place on the DNA is in doubt, the DNA is left out and the CDR3 is given as listed by TCRdb. The data belong to a study of CD8+ T cells in alopecia areata. RNA extraction was followed by reverse transcription into cDNA, which acted as the sequencing template. Assay used: immunoSEQ multiplex PCR; TCRdb lists only in-frame clones, some missing. The repertoire includes more than 140,000 clones, around 87% of them detected once, and around 13% sits in the top ten. Germline lookup yields CDR1 SNHLY and CDR2 FYNNEI. The CDR3 length is 9 residues, termini included. Treatment meaning: oral pan-JAK inhibitor, 5-10 mg twice daily.

The TCR originated in a human donor with alopecia areata. This chain links TRBV2 with TRBJ2-3; the DNA was not compared with TRBD1, the D call given in the table. Sequenced here: CD8+ T cells sorted from blood, sampled at week 4, from a patient treated with tofacitinib. CDR3 loop: CASSYRTLQ.